Each of the 20 T cell receptor beta chains below was sequenced from the same sample in a study of CD8+ T cells in alopecia areata. Treatment here: oral pan-JAK inhibitor, 5-10 mg twice daily. Sampling of alopecia areata patients yielded lesional scalp punch biopsies as well as peripheral blood. Sequencing templates came from extracted RNA that was reverse transcribed into cDNA. Clones were sequenced by immunoSEQ multiplex PCR, and TCRdb holds only the in-frame ones, with some missing. The profile shows 4,000 to 5,500 clones, more than 85% of them singletons. This sample comprised skin, obtained at week 4, from a patient treated with tofacitinib. The receptors originated from a human donor with alopecia areata.

The gene calls are TRBV30 and TRBJ2-7, with 11 bases matching TRBD1. The V segment lost 3 bases and the J segment 0 bases; nucleotides outside the gene matches: 7. The germline CDR1 and CDR2 sequences are GTSNPN and SVGIG (reference sequence). The CDR3 has 16 residues. DNA for the CDR3: TGTGCCTGGAGAGGGACAGGGGGATACAGCTCCTACGAGCAGTACTTC. Its protein is CAWRGTGGYSSYEQYF.

The chain employs TRBV6-6 and TRBJ1-1; D remains unclear. This CDR3 is built from 13 residues. The V gene lost 1 base and the J gene lost 4 bases, with 7 bases spanning the gap. In germline, CDR1 is MNHNY, CDR2 SVGAGI (reference sequence). The CDR3 DNA follows: TGTGCCAGCAGTTACTTTATTGGCACTGAAGCTTTCTTT. Its translation: CASSYFIGTEAFF.

This chain links TRBV29-1 with TRBJ1-1; D gene unclear. The CDR3 spans 11 residues. V lost 2 bases and J lost 7, with 8 bases in between. CDR1 is SQVTM, CDR2 ANQGSEA, per germline. The DNA of the CDR3 is TGCAGCGTTGAAAACTGGGATGAAGCTTTCTTT. Its translation: CSVENWDEAFF.

The chain links TRBV13 to TRBJ2-5; no reliable D call. Between the trimmed V and J ends, which lost 6 bases and 5 bases, there was a span of 13 bases. Germline V gene sequence: CDR1 PRHDT, CDR2 FYEKMQ (reference sequence). The CDR3 consists of 13 residues. CDR3 sequence: CASSFGTWETQYF. The CDR3 region has the DNA TGTGCCAGCAGTTTTGGAACTTGGGAGACCCAGTACTTC.

The CDR3: CASSSYDRHGYTF. CDR3 nucleotides: TGTGCCAGCAGTTCCTACGACAGGCATGGCTACACCTTC. The chain couples TRBV27 to TRBJ1-2; maybe TRBD1 (6 bases). CDR3 length: 13 amino acids. V lost 4 bases, J lost 6 bases, and 12 bases lay in between. The germline CDR1 and CDR2 sequences are MNHEY and SMNVEV (reference sequence).

The J gene is TRBJ2-7, the V gene TRBV29-1, with 8 bases aligning to TRBD1. V shed 7 bases, J shed 2 bases, and the junction held 7 bases outside the gene matches. Germline CDR1 and CDR2: SQVTM and ANQGSEA. This CDR3 region has 13 residues. The CDR3: CSATGGHTYEQYF. The CDR3 DNA reads as TGCAGCGCAACAGGGGGTCATACCTACGAGCAGTACTTC.

V and J are TRBV10-3 and TRBJ2-7; TRBD1 is a possible D gene (6 bases). The germline CDR1 and CDR2 sequences are ENHRY and SYGVKD. This CDR3 comprises 14 residues. V was clipped by 3 bases and J by 0 bases, with 9 bases between them. In DNA, the CDR3 is TGTGCCATCAGTGATTTAGGGGGCTCCTACGAGCAGTACTTC. This encodes CAISDLGGSYEQYF.

This clone was seen only a few times. V usage is TRBV7-9 and J usage is TRBJ1-4, with unresolved D. Germline CDR1 reads SEHNR; CDR2 reads FQNEAQ (reference sequence). The CDR3 loop spans 14 amino acids. V was clipped by 8 bases and J by 3 bases, with 13 bases between them. The DNA of the CDR3 is TGTGCCAGCTTTAACAGCGCTCCTAATGAAAAACTGTTTTTT. Residues: CASFNSAPNEKLFF.

The chain recombines TRBV5-1 with TRBJ1-1; no clear D gene. Trimming removed 2 bases at V and 2 bases at J, with 13 bases between. Germline V gene data show CDR1 as SGHRS and CDR2 as YFSETQ. There are 15 residues in the CDR3. The CDR3 nucleotides read TGCGCCAGCAGCTTCCTCGCGGGAGATAACACTGAAGCTTTCTTT. Encoded protein: CASSFLAGDNTEAFF.

This chain links TRBV7-9 with TRBJ2-2; 8 bases fit TRBD2. Trimming at V came to 5 bases and at J to 2 bases, leaving 4 bases not matched to a gene. Germline CDR1 is SEHNR and CDR2 is FQNEAQ (reference sequence). This CDR3 spans 15 amino acids. The CDR3, as DNA: TGTGCCAGCAGCCCGCGGGGGGCAAACACCGGGGAGCTGTTTTTT. It yields the protein CASSPRGANTGELFF.

This chain links TRBV6-6 with TRBJ2-3; D gene ambiguous. V was trimmed by 0 bases and J by 6 bases, leaving 13 bases between them. Germline CDR1 MNHNY, CDR2 SVGAGI (reference sequence). The CDR3 runs 15 residues. In nucleotides, the CDR3 is TGTGCCAGCAGTTACTCCCCTCCCTGGGCCGATACGCAGTATTTT. Encoded protein: CASSYSPPWADTQYF.

The chain couples TRBV6-5 to TRBJ2-4; D uncertain. CDR1 is MNHEY, CDR2 SVGAGI, per germline. This CDR3 contains 14 residues. V was trimmed by 6 bases and J by 0 bases, leaving 9 bases between them. CDR3 in DNA: TGTGCCAGCAGCCCCGCCCTAGCCAAAAACATTCAGTACTTC. Translating it yields CASSPALAKNIQYF.

The chain is built from TRBV11-2 and TRBJ2-1; D gene uncertain. V lost 1 base and J lost 5, with 6 bases in between. Germline V gene data show CDR1 as SGHAT and CDR2 as FQNNGV. The CDR3 spans 13 residues. The CDR3 DNA follows: TGTGCCAGCAGCTTAGGGTCGAACAATGAGCAGTTCTTC. Translation gives CASSLGSNNEQFF. Using reference TRBV11-2 and TRBJ2-1 for the parts outside the CDR3, the full variable domain is EAGVAQSPRYKIIEKRQSVAFWCNPISGHATLYWYQQILGQGPKLLIQFQNNGVVDDSQLPKDRFSAERLKGVDSTLKIQPAKLEDSAVYLCASSLGSNNEQFFGPGTRLTVL.

The chain has TRBV7-2 and TRBJ1-2; a possible D gene is TRBD1 (6 bases). CDR3 size: 15 residues. Germline assignment: CDR1 SGHTA and CDR2 FQGNSA. Trimming took off 2 bases at V and 8 bases at J, with 18 bases between the two ends. CDR3: CASSLPRGGFGGYTF. The CDR3 DNA is TGTGCCAGCAGCTTACCTAGAGGGGGATTCGGCGGCTACACCTTC.

This chain joins TRBV29-1 and TRBJ2-4; the match to TRBD1 covers 7 bases. V shed 8 bases, J shed 3 bases, and the junction held 4 bases outside the gene matches. Germline lookup yields CDR1 SQVTM and CDR2 ANQGSEA. The CDR3 totals 12 residues. CDR3 residues: CSTRDSKNIQYF. For the CDR3, the DNA is TGCAGCACCCGGGACAGCAAAAACATTCAGTACTTC.

The CDR3 nucleotides read TGTGCCAGCAGGACCGGGAGCAGGGACGAGCAGTACTTC. This codes for CASRTGSRDEQYF. V is TRBV6-1 and J is TRBJ2-7; tentative D call: TRBD2 (6 bases). Deletions cut 6 bases from V and 5 bases from J, with 14 bases between. Germline V CDR1 and CDR2: MNHNS, SASEGT. The CDR3 length is 13 residues.

The chain carries TRBV4-3 and TRBJ2-7; 10 bases agree with TRBD2. CDR1 is LGHNA, CDR2 YSLEER, per germline. V was pared by 1 base and J by 4 bases, with 4 bases of the junction left unmatched. The CDR3 sequence is 15 residues long. In DNA form, the CDR3 reads TGCGCCAGCAGCCAAGGGAGTAGCGGGAGGTACGAGCAGTACTTC. It codes for CASSQGSSGRYEQYF.

The chain combines TRBV7-2 with TRBJ1-1, with D hard to call. Germline V gene data show CDR1 as SGHTA and CDR2 as FQGNSA. The CDR3 contains 17 residues. Trimming removed 4 bases from V and 0 bases from J, with 18 bases in between. The CDR3 DNA reads TGTGCCAGCAGCTCTACCCTCTTTGAAGACATGAACACTGAAGCTTTCTTT. As protein: CASSSTLFEDMNTEAFF.

V gene TRBV7-2 combines with J gene TRBJ1-5, with 7 bases aligning to TRBD1. Germline V gene sequence: CDR1 SGHTA, CDR2 FQGNSA. J was trimmed by 7 bases and V by 2 bases; bases with no gene match: 11. This CDR3 comprises 16 residues. CDR3 bases: TGTGCCAGCAGCTTAATGTCAAACAGGGGTGGACAGCCCCAGCATTTT. It is translated as CASSLMSNRGGQPQHF.

The CDR3 coding sequence is TGTGCCATCAGCGAGACAGGATTTAATTCACCCCTCCACTTT. Its translation: CAISETGFNSPLHF. The V and J genes are TRBV10-3 and TRBJ1-6, with D perhaps TRBD1 (6 bases). Per germline, CDR1 ENHRY and CDR2 SYGVKD. The CDR3 sequence is 14 residues long. V gave up 6 bases and J gave up 6 bases, with 12 bases separating them.